One sample yielded the 29 T cell receptor beta chains listed below, sequenced in a study of blood T cell repertoires in COVID-19. TCRdb keeps only in-frame clones here, not all; method: immunoSEQ multiplex PCR. The sample yields 110,000 to 150,000 clones, more than 65% seen once. The sample taken for sequencing was peripheral blood. The receptors stem from a man in his sixties with active or convalescent COVID-19.

This clone came up once. The CDR3 here is CASSRGNFNQPQHF. The CDR3 DNA is TGCGCCAGCAGTAGGGGCAATTTCAATCAGCCCCAGCATTTT. This rearrangement joins TRBV10-2 to TRBJ1-5; possibly TRBD1 for D (5 bases). CDR1 WSHSY and CDR2 SAAADI come from the germline V gene. The CDR3 consists of 14 residues. Trimming removed 5 bases from V and 3 bases from J, with 11 bases in between.

V and J are TRBV6-5 and TRBJ2-7, with D hard to call. CDR3 length: 16 amino acids. V lost 0 bases and J lost 2, with 14 bases in between. CDR1 MNHEY and CDR2 SVGAGI come from the germline V gene. DNA for the CDR3: TGTGCCAGCAGTTACTCATTGACCGGAGCCACCTACGAGCAGTACTTC. It encodes CASSYSLTGATYEQYF.

This sequence joins TRBV4-1 and TRBJ2-7; 11 bases agree with TRBD1. This CDR3 region has 15 residues. Germline CDR1 MGHRA, CDR2 YSYEKL. With V trimmed by 3 bases and J by 6 bases, 7 bases remained unmatched. The chain's CDR3 is CASSQGQGVFGEQYF. CDR3 bases: TGCGCCAGCAGCCAGGGACAGGGGGTTTTTGGCGAGCAGTACTTC.

The V and J genes are TRBV7-9 and TRBJ2-3; 7 bases fit TRBD1. Germline V gives CDR1 SEHNR, CDR2 FQNEAQ (reference sequence). The CDR3 contains 15 residues. Trimming removed 5 bases from V and 2 bases from J; junction bases left unmatched: 7. The CDR3 nucleotides are TGTGCCAGCAGCCACCCGGGACAGTTCACAGATACGCAGTATTTT. Translated, it gives CASSHPGQFTDTQYF.

The CDR3 DNA sequence: TGTGCCGGAAAGACCGGGACAGTCTCGGGTGAGCAGTTCTTC. As protein: CAGKTGTVSGEQFF. V usage is TRBV21-1 and J usage is TRBJ2-1; the table calls TRBD1, which could not be checked here. TRBV21-1 represents a pseudogene. The CDR3 has 14 amino acids.

The V gene is TRBV25-1, the J gene TRBJ1-6, with D unclear. V lost 1 base and J lost 4, with 5 bases in between. Germline V lookup: CDR1 MGHDK, CDR2 SYGVNS. CDR3 length equals 14 residues. The CDR3 spells CASSESGYNSPLHF. The DNA for the CDR3 is TGTGCCAGCAGTGAATCGGGGTATAATTCACCCCTCCACTTT.

V gene TRBV5-1 combines with J gene TRBJ2-7; TRBD1 aligns across 8 bases. Germline V gives CDR1 SGHRS, CDR2 YFSETQ. Germline trimming cut 3 bases from V and 1 base from J; bases unmatched to any gene: 3. The CDR3 loop spans 14 amino acids. The CDR3 reads CASSSGTGSYEQYF. For the CDR3, the DNA is TGCGCCAGCAGCTCCGGGACAGGATCCTACGAGCAGTACTTC.

This clone is a singleton in its sample. This chain joins TRBV2 and TRBJ2-7; 10 bases are shared with TRBD2. This CDR3 comprises 14 residues. Germline CDR1 SNHLY, CDR2 FYNNEI. V shed 7 bases and J 4 bases; nucleotides not matched to a gene: 7. The CDR3 sequence: CASKSSGSGYEQYV. The CDR3 DNA reads TGTGCCAGCAAGTCTAGCGGGAGTGGTTACGAGCAGTACGTC.

This clone has more than one count but fewer than ten. The V and J genes are TRBV9 and TRBJ2-7; no definite D call. There are 13 residues in the CDR3. Germline loops: CDR1 SGDLS, CDR2 YYNGEE. The V and J ends lost 0 bases and 2 bases respectively, with 6 bases between them. CDR3 in amino acids: CASSVGSTYEQYV. The CDR3 DNA reads TGTGCCAGCAGCGTAGGGAGTACCTACGAGCAGTACGTC.

V usage is TRBV10-3 and J usage is TRBJ1-2; no reliable D call. Germline V lookup: CDR1 ENHRY, CDR2 SYGVKD. The CDR3 is 13 amino acids. The V end was cut by 3 bases, the J end by 7 bases, with 12 bases between. CDR3 bases: TGTGCCATCAGTGACGACGGAGCTTTTGGCTACACCTTC. Amino acid sequence: CAISDDGAFGYTF.

The chain carries TRBV13 and TRBJ2-7; D perhaps matches TRBD1 (6 bases). Trimming stripped 4 bases from V and 2 bases from J, with 15 bases between. The CDR3 extends over 15 amino acids. Germline lookup yields CDR1 PRHDT and CDR2 FYEKMQ (reference sequence). This CDR3 reads CASSSPSEGAYEQYF. DNA of the CDR3: TGTGCCAGCAGCTCGCCCTCAGAGGGGGCCTACGAGCAGTACTTC.

The chain uses TRBV2 and TRBJ1-6, with 9 bases matching TRBD1. The CDR3 spans 15 residues. The V gene's germline CDR1 is SNHLY and CDR2 FYNNEI. With V trimmed by 5 bases and J by 7 bases, 6 bases remained unmatched. DNA for the CDR3: TGTGCCAGCAGTATCGTACAGGGGGCCAATTCACCCCTCCACTTT. Translated: CASSIVQGANSPLHF.

The CDR3 protein is CSARAFGYTF. The CDR3 DNA reads as TGCAGTGCTAGAGCGTTTGGCTACACCTTC. This chain links TRBV20-1 with TRBJ1-2; D unclear. V lost 1 base to trimming and J lost 7 bases, with 4 bases between them. This CDR3 spans 10 amino acids. The germline V gene has CDR1 DFQATT and CDR2 SNEGSKA (reference sequence).

The chain is built from TRBV18 and TRBJ1-1, with 7 bases fitting TRBD1. From germline, CDR1 is KGHSH and CDR2 LQKENI. Trimming cost V 5 bases and J 3 bases; bases outside gene matches: 3. The CDR3 has 13 residues. CDR3 sequence reads: CASSKQGDTEAFF. In DNA, the CDR3 is TGTGCCAGCTCAAAGCAGGGGGACACTGAAGCTTTCTTT. Together with reference TRBV18 and TRBJ1-1, the CDR3 gives the full variable domain: NAGVMQNPRHLVRRRGQEARLRCSPMKGHSHVYWYRQLPEEGLKFMVYLQKENIIDESGMPKERFSAEFPKEGPSILRIQQVVRGDSAAYFCASSKQGDTEAFFGQGTRLTVV.

The chain joins TRBV7-2 to TRBJ1-5; D possibly corresponds to TRBD1 (5 bases). Trimming took 1 base from V and 7 from J, leaving 8 bases between them. CDR1 is SGHTA and CDR2 is FQGNSA in the germline V gene. CDR3 size: 13 residues. The DNA of the CDR3 is TGTGCCAGCAGCTTAGATCAGGGCCAGCCCCAGCATTTT. Its translation: CASSLDQGQPQHF.

V gene TRBV3-1 (or the pseudogene TRBV3-2) combines with J gene TRBJ1-2; the match to TRBD1 covers 10 bases. V lost 0 bases to trimming and J lost 4 bases; unmatched junction nucleotides: 14. The germline V gene encodes CDR1 LGHDT and CDR2 YNNKEL (reference sequence). The CDR3 is 19 amino acids. The CDR3, as DNA: TGTGCCAGCAGCCAAGATTCCTTCGGAGACAGGGGGCGCGGCTATGGCTACACCTTC. It specifies CASSQDSFGDRGRGYGYTF.

The CDR3 region has the DNA TGCAGTGCTAGATGGACAGTTGAAGCTTTCTTT. It encodes CSARWTVEAFF. The chain uses TRBV20-1 and TRBJ1-1, with D tentatively TRBD1 (6 bases). The length of the CDR3 is 11 residues. In germline, CDR1 is DFQATT, CDR2 SNEGSKA (reference sequence). The V end was cut by 2 bases, the J end by 7 bases, with 8 bases between.

This clone was counted between two and nine times. The chain uses TRBV30 and TRBJ1-3, with D tentatively TRBD1 (6 bases). V gave up 5 bases and J gave up 1 base, with 15 bases separating them. Germline V CDR1 and CDR2: GTSNPN, SVGIG (reference sequence). CDR3 length: 15 residues. CDR3 DNA: TGTGCCTGGGCCCAGGGGTTAGGGTCTGGAAACACCATATATTTT. Translated: CAWAQGLGSGNTIYF.

This clone was seen more than once but under ten times. The J gene is TRBJ1-2, the V gene TRBV21-1; TRBD1 reflects the table's D call only, with no check against the DNA. TRBV21-1 is a listed pseudogene. The length of the CDR3 is 15 residues. CDR3 sequence: CASSKSTGPLYGYTF. CDR3 in DNA: TGTGCCAGCAGCAAATCTACAGGGCCACTCTATGGCTACACCTTC.

The rearrangement links TRBV7-9 to TRBJ2-7; 7 bases match TRBD1. Trimming removed 1 base from V and 11 bases from J; junction bases left unmatched: 8. CDR3 length: 13 residues. Germline-derived CDR1 and CDR2 are SEHNR and FQNEAQ (reference sequence). In DNA form, the CDR3 reads TGTGCCAGCAGCTTAGGGACCCCGGGACAGAAGTACTTC. This translates into CASSLGTPGQKYF.

This chain connects TRBV14 to TRBJ2-5, with D perhaps TRBD1 (6 bases). V was shortened by 3 bases and J by 3 bases, with 14 bases between the two germline ends. The CDR3 is made up of 15 amino acids. In germline, CDR1 is SGHDN, CDR2 FVKESK. The CDR3 DNA is TGTGCCAGCAGCCAGGGTCCGGCAGGGGAAGAGACCCAGTACTTC. Residues: CASSQGPAGEETQYF.

The chain uses TRBV6-5 and TRBJ2-1; 7 bases map to TRBD2. The germline gives CDR1 MNHEY, CDR2 SVGAGI. The length of the CDR3 is 16 residues. Trimming cost V 2 bases and J 4 bases; bases outside gene matches: 8. This CDR3 is CASSYGGGGPYNEQFF. DNA of the CDR3: TGTGCCAGCAGTTACGGAGGCGGGGGTCCGTACAATGAGCAGTTCTTC.

CDR3 protein: CASSEAGGERGYGYTF. The CDR3, as DNA: TGTGCCAGCAGTGAAGCGGGAGGGGAAAGGGGCTATGGCTACACCTTC. The rearrangement links TRBV2 to TRBJ1-2, with a possible D match to TRBD1 (5 bases). The CDR3 length is 16 residues. Trimming removed 0 bases at V and 4 bases at J, with 15 bases between. Germline CDR1 is SNHLY and CDR2 is FYNNEI.

The chain carries TRBV27 and TRBJ1-2; 7 bases are shared with TRBD1. The CDR3 covers 14 residues. Trimming at V came to 5 bases and at J to 4 bases, leaving 7 bases not matched to a gene. Germline CDR1 MNHEY, CDR2 SMNVEV (reference sequence). The CDR3 spells CASSPSTGVYGYTF. CDR3 bases: TGTGCCAGCAGTCCGAGTACAGGGGTCTATGGCTACACCTTC.

The chain recombines TRBV7-2 with TRBJ1-2, with a weak D call TRBD1 (6 bases). CDR3 length: 17 amino acids. The germline gives CDR1 SGHTA, CDR2 FQGNSA. The ends were cut back, 2 bases at V and 4 bases at J, with 20 bases in the middle. Here the CDR3 reads CASSLTPGGGSGYGYTF. The CDR3 DNA is TGTGCCAGCAGCTTAACCCCCGGGGGGGGCTCGGGCTATGGCTACACCTTC.

The chain joins TRBV7-8 to TRBJ2-7; TRBD2 is a possible D gene (5 bases). The CDR3 spans 14 residues. Germline V gene lookup returns CDR1 SGHVS and CDR2 FQNEAQ. V lost 5 bases, J lost 2 bases, and 13 bases lay in between. CDR3 nucleotides: TGTGCCAGCAGCCCCAGGACTTATGCCTACGAGCAGTACTTC. Residues: CASSPRTYAYEQYF.

CDR3 protein: CASSSGTGGPPSTDTQYF. The DNA for the CDR3 is TGTGCCAGCAGTTCCGGGACAGGGGGACCACCTAGCACAGATACGCAGTATTTT. The V gene is TRBV7-6, the J gene TRBJ2-3; 11 bases map to TRBD1. The CDR3 totals 18 residues. Trimming took 6 bases from V and 0 from J; bases not matched to a gene: 11. Germline V gene lookup returns CDR1 SGHVS and CDR2 FNYEAQ.

V is TRBV4-3 and J is TRBJ1-3, with 8 bases lining up with TRBD1. The CDR3 extends over 15 amino acids. Germline assignment: CDR1 LGHNA and CDR2 YSLEER. The V and J ends lost 3 bases and 2 bases, in that order; junction bases with no gene match: 3. The CDR3 region is CASSQATGAGNTIYF. The CDR3 DNA reads as TGCGCCAGCAGCCAGGCGACAGGGGCTGGAAACACCATATATTTT.

A single count supports this clone. The chain recombines TRBV7-9 with TRBJ1-1; 9 bases align to TRBD1. The germline V gene encodes CDR1 SEHNR and CDR2 FQNEAQ (reference sequence). The CDR3 is 16 residues long. The V gene end was trimmed by 2 bases and the J gene end by 1 base; junction bases not matched to a gene: 5. The DNA for the CDR3 is TGTGCCAGCAGCTTAACAGAGGGACAGGGGAACACTGAAGCTTTCTTT. As protein: CASSLTEGQGNTEAFF.